The source of this TCR beta chain is a study of shared clonotypes between healthy human individuals. General study results and limits: Only a few donors were included, so the genetic and exposure-history diversity represented was limited.

Unsorted PBMCs provided DNA that was sequenced on ten immunoSEQ deep assay plates. Clones were sequenced by immunoSEQ multiplex PCR, and TCRdb holds only the in-frame ones, with some missing. Of about half a million clones listed, roughly 80% were seen once; the top ten hold approximately 12%. This clone has a single count. The antigen is undetermined. Germline V gene sequence: CDR1 SGHRS, CDR2 YFSETQ. This CDR3 spans 16 amino acids. Germline trimming cut 0 bases from V and 4 bases from J; bases unmatched to any gene: 8. The clonotype originates from a woman in her thirties or forties in good health. Some clones in this sample may be carry-over from other donors' samples. The V and J genes are TRBV5-1 and TRBJ2-5; 8 bases align to TRBD1. The specimen sequenced was PBMCs. CDR3 loop: CASSLAHGQGGETQYF. The CDR3 nucleotides read TGCGCCAGCAGCTTGGCCCACGGACAGGGCGGAGAGACCCAGTACTTC.